These 16 T cell receptor beta chains were sequenced from one sample in a study of shared clonotypes between healthy human individuals. Sequencing was performed with immunoSEQ multiplex PCR; in TCRdb, only in-frame clones are kept and a portion is missing. This table holds some 2,000,000 clones, around 95% found once. Material: naive CD4+ T cells sorted from blood. Subset noted: CD45RA+ positively selected. The receptors were gathered from a young man in good health.

The chain uses TRBV29-1 and TRBJ2-5; possibly TRBD2 for D (7 bases). The CDR3 is made up of 12 amino acids. V lost 4 bases and J lost 6, with 12 bases in between. CDR1 and CDR2 (germline): SQVTM, ANQGSEA. The chain's CDR3 is CSVGSGGQTQYF. In nucleotides, the CDR3 is TGCAGCGTTGGCTCGGGGGGCCAGACCCAGTACTTC.

This clone appeared a single time. The rearrangement joins TRBV6-6 to TRBJ2-3; the D is unclear. The CDR3 has 13 amino acids. V was cut by 6 bases and J by 2 bases, with 9 bases left in between. Looked up from germline, CDR1 is MNHNY and CDR2 is SVGAGI (reference sequence). The CDR3: CASRAFYTDTQYF. The CDR3 DNA reads TGTGCCAGCAGGGCCTTCTACACAGATACGCAGTATTTT.

V usage is TRBV4-3 and J usage is TRBJ2-5; TRBD1 aligns across 10 bases. Germline lookup yields CDR1 LGHNA and CDR2 YSLEER. The CDR3 loop spans 14 amino acids. V trimming: 3 bases; J trimming: 5 bases; junction bases outside the gene matches: 3. CDR3: CASSQPGQGETQYF. The CDR3 DNA reads as TGCGCCAGCAGCCAGCCGGGACAGGGGGAGACCCAGTACTTC.

The J gene is TRBJ2-2, the V gene TRBV12-5, with D possibly called TRBD1 or TRBD2 (5 bases each). Germline lookup yields CDR1 LGHNT and CDR2 FRNRAP. V dropped 3 bases and J dropped 5 bases, with 16 bases sitting between them. The CDR3 spans 16 residues. CDR3 DNA: TGTGCTAGTGGTTTCCAGGGAGCAAAGGGAACCGGGGAGCTGTTTTTT. The encoded protein is CASGFQGAKGTGELFF.

The chain joins TRBV5-1 to TRBJ2-3, with a tentative D call TRBD2 (7 bases). The germline V and J ends were trimmed by 7 bases and 1 base, with 10 bases remaining between them. The CDR3 runs 13 residues. The V gene's germline CDR1 is SGHRS and CDR2 YFSETQ. The CDR3, as DNA: TGCGCCAGCGGAGGGGGGGGCACAGATACGCAGTATTTT. It codes for CASGGGGTDTQYF.

This sequence joins TRBV10-1 and TRBJ2-7; D remains ambiguous. Trimming took 6 bases from V and 4 from J, leaving 13 bases between them. The CDR3 is 13 amino acids. Germline CDR1 is WNHNN and CDR2 is SYGVQD (reference sequence). The DNA of the CDR3 is TGCGCCAGCAGACGGACGCCCTTTTACGAGCAGTACTTC. Encoded protein: CASRRTPFYEQYF.

The V and J genes are TRBV29-1 and TRBJ1-1; D might be TRBD1 (5 bases). Per the germline V gene, CDR1 is SQVTM and CDR2 is ANQGSEA. V lost 6 bases, J lost 1 base, and 12 bases lay in between. The CDR3 has 13 residues. The CDR3 spells CSVAGFRNTEAFF. CDR3 DNA sequence: TGCAGCGTAGCAGGGTTCCGGAACACTGAAGCTTTCTTT.

This clone was found once. The chain carries TRBV25-1 and TRBJ2-5; D is uncertain. The CDR3 length is 13 residues. With 2 bases removed from V and 1 base from J, the gap between germline ends came to 5 bases. Germline V gene sequence: CDR1 MGHDK, CDR2 SYGVNS. The CDR3 DNA reads as TGTGCCAGCAGTGAAGTAATCCAAGAGACCCAGTACTTC. Translation: CASSEVIQETQYF.

This clone was observed a handful of times. The identical CDR3 is also encoded by other nucleotide sequences in the sample. This sequence joins TRBV18 and TRBJ1-2, with 10 bases aligning to TRBD1. The CDR3 sequence is 14 residues long. Germline CDR1 is KGHSH and CDR2 is LQKENI. Trimming at V came to 3 bases and at J to 8 bases, leaving 6 bases not matched to a gene. The CDR3 loop is CASSPGTGARGYTF. CDR3 DNA sequence: TGTGCCAGCTCACCCGGGACAGGGGCTCGGGGCTACACCTTC.

The chain combines TRBV6-1 with TRBJ2-7, with TRBD1 matching 10 bases. Germline V gene lookup returns CDR1 MNHNS and CDR2 SASEGT. V lost 8 bases to trimming and J lost 6 bases; unmatched junction nucleotides: 7. CDR3 length: 13 amino acids. CDR3: CASGGQGIGEQYF. The CDR3 DNA follows: TGTGCCAGCGGGGGACAGGGGATAGGCGAGCAGTACTTC.

This chain links TRBV7-2 with TRBJ2-7, with D perhaps being TRBD1 or TRBD2 (7 bases each). The germline V gene encodes CDR1 SGHTA and CDR2 FQGNSA. Trimming took 5 bases from V and 0 from J, leaving 14 bases between them. The CDR3 length is 15 residues. Here the CDR3 DNA reads TGTGCCAGCAGCCCTGGGAGGGGGCGCTCCTACGAGCAGTACTTC. This translates into CASSPGRGRSYEQYF.

The rearrangement links TRBV5-4 to TRBJ2-1; 14 bases agree with TRBD2. V lost 4 bases to trimming and J lost 8 bases; unmatched junction nucleotides: 5. The germline CDR1 and CDR2 sequences are SGHNT and YYREEE (reference sequence). This CDR3 has 15 amino acids. CDR3 region: CASSRGLAGEHEQFF. For the CDR3, the DNA is TGTGCCAGCAGCCGGGGACTAGCGGGGGAACATGAGCAGTTCTTC.

The chain uses TRBV2 and TRBJ2-2; D assignment may be TRBD1 or TRBD2 (5 bases each). The length of the CDR3 is 15 residues. Trimming left V 3 bases short and J 0 bases short, with 8 bases between. The germline gives CDR1 SNHLY, CDR2 FYNNEI. CDR3 protein: CASSETAANTGELFF. The DNA of the CDR3 is TGTGCCAGCAGTGAGACAGCGGCGAACACCGGGGAGCTGTTTTTT.

This clone is a singleton in its sample. CDR3 protein: CASSRFAQSIVADTQYF. The CDR3 region has the DNA TGTGCCAGCAGCCGCTTCGCACAATCGATAGTCGCAGATACGCAGTATTTT. This chain links TRBV7-2 with TRBJ2-3; no clear D. This CDR3 contains 17 residues. V lost 5 bases to trimming and J lost 4 bases, with 22 bases between them. CDR1 is SGHTA and CDR2 is FQGNSA in the germline V gene.

The V call is TRBV2, the J call TRBJ1-1, with D possibly TRBD1 on 5 matching bases. This CDR3 is built from 13 residues. Trimming took off 0 bases at V and 11 bases at J, with 13 bases between the two ends. Germline CDR1 is SNHLY and CDR2 is FYNNEI. The CDR3 region has the DNA TGTGCCAGCAGTGAAGCCCCCCTAAGGGGTGCTTTCTTT. Its protein product is CASSEAPLRGAFF.

V usage is TRBV28 and J usage is TRBJ1-4; D perhaps matches TRBD1 (6 bases). Germline CDR1 and CDR2: MDHEN and SYDVKM. V dropped 5 bases and J dropped 6 bases, with 13 bases sitting between them. The CDR3 totals 14 residues. DNA of the CDR3: TGTGCCAGCAGTGCCAACAACAGGGATGAAAAACTGTTTTTT. Its protein is CASSANNRDEKLFF.